This entry lists 12 T cell receptor beta chains sequenced from one sample in a study of blood T cells in healthy people across ages. The second PCR ran about 6 to 11 cycles with a sample-barcoded 5' primer and J-beta primers. TCRdb used MiXCR to reprocess the 5' RACE reads, holding one entry per CDR3 protein. In the table there are 1.5 million to 2 million distinct CDR3 sequences, 28% of which are singletons. Material: blood. These receptors were taken from a woman under 40 in good health.

This clonotype has ten or more counts. V and J are TRBV29-1 and TRBJ2-7; no reliable D call. The germline gives CDR1 SQVTM, CDR2 ANQGSEA. Trimming took off 4 bases at V and 3 bases at J, with 10 bases between the two ends. The CDR3 length is 12 residues. The CDR3 region has the DNA TGCAGCGTTGTGGGTGACGTCTACGAGCAGTACTTC. This translates into CSVVGDVYEQYF.

On this clonotype: Its ends do not fully match the called genes, so a read error is possible. V and J are TRBV29-1 and TRBJ2-1; TRBD1 might be the D (6 bases). The germline CDR1 and CDR2 sequences are SQVTM and ANQGSEA. There are 14 residues in the CDR3. CDR3 residues: CSAGEGESYNERFF. CDR3 nucleotide sequence: TGCAGCGCCGGAGAGGGGGAATCCTACAATGAGCGGTTCTTC.

V and J are TRBV27 and TRBJ2-1, with a weak D call TRBD2 (5 bases). The CDR3 runs to 13 residues. From germline, CDR1 is MNHEY and CDR2 SMNVEV (reference sequence). V lost 2 bases and J lost 13, with 15 bases in between. In DNA form, the CDR3 reads TGTGCCAGCAGTTTACGAGGGAAAATATTTCAGTTCTTC. It codes for CASSLRGKIFQFF.

This clonotype was recorded many times. The chain is built from TRBV5-1 and TRBJ1-2; 9 bases agree with TRBD1. With V trimmed by 3 bases and J by 4 bases, 10 bases remained unmatched. Germline V gene sequence: CDR1 SGHRS, CDR2 YFSETQ. CDR3 length equals 16 residues. The CDR3 is CASSSRTGEWSYGYTF. The DNA of the CDR3 is TGCGCCAGCAGCTCACGGACAGGGGAATGGAGCTATGGCTACACCTTC.

This clonotype was counted only a few times. V gene TRBV12-3 or TRBV12-4 combines with J gene TRBJ1-1; TRBD1 might be the D (6 bases). Deletions cut 6 bases from V and 4 bases from J, with 15 bases between. The CDR3 is 14 amino acids. CDR3 sequence reads: CASSPRTAPTEAFF. The CDR3 DNA reads TGTGCCAGCAGCCCAAGGACAGCCCCCACTGAAGCTTTCTTT.

This clonotype came up a few times. This rearrangement joins TRBV7-8 to TRBJ1-2, with D maybe TRBD1 (6 bases). CDR3 size: 15 residues. Between the trimmed V and J ends, which lost 2 bases and 4 bases, there was a span of 14 bases. Germline CDR1 reads SGHVS; CDR2 reads FQNEAQ. The CDR3 nucleotides read TGTGCCAGCAGCTTAACAGGGAAATCAATCTATGGCTACACCTTC. Encoded protein: CASSLTGKSIYGYTF.

This clonotype was observed a handful of times. The chain combines TRBV5-4 with TRBJ2-5; D gene unclear. This CDR3 contains 13 residues. The V gene's germline CDR1 is SGHNT and CDR2 YYREEE (reference sequence). Deletions cut 2 bases from V and 1 base from J, with 6 bases between. This chain's CDR3 is CASSFAFQETQYF. CDR3 in DNA: TGTGCCAGCAGCTTCGCCTTCCAAGAGACCCAGTACTTC.

This clonotype was seen a handful of times. The V gene is TRBV10-3, the J gene TRBJ2-1, with D possibly matching TRBD2 (6 bases). Between the trimmed V and J ends, which lost 4 bases and 8 bases, there was a span of 9 bases. Looked up from germline, CDR1 is ENHRY and CDR2 is SYGVKD. The CDR3 runs to 12 residues. The CDR3 coding sequence is TGTGCCATCAGTGGAGGGGACTATGAGCAGTTCTTC. This translates into CAISGGDYEQFF.

This clonotype was detected once. CDR3 bases: TGTGCCTCCGAGGGCGGGGGGGAGTATACGCAGTATTTT. Translating it yields CASEGGGEYTQYF. The J gene is TRBJ2-3, the V gene TRBV12-3 or TRBV12-4, with 9 bases that match TRBD2. V shed 11 bases and J 7 bases; nucleotides not matched to a gene: 10. CDR3 length: 13 residues.

The chain links TRBV7-9 to TRBJ1-4; TRBD1 agrees at 7 bases. V shed 5 bases and J 4 bases; nucleotides not matched to a gene: 7. The CDR3 spans 15 residues. Germline V gives CDR1 SEHNR, CDR2 FQNEAQ (reference sequence). CDR3: CASSEGDSRNEKLFF. In DNA form, the CDR3 reads TGTGCCAGCAGCGAAGGGGACAGCCGTAATGAAAAACTGTTTTTT.

V gene TRBV9 combines with J gene TRBJ1-6; D is unclear. The germline V gene has CDR1 SGDLS and CDR2 YYNGEE. CDR3 size: 16 residues. Trimming shortened V by 3 bases and J by 0 bases, and 10 bases separated the two germline ends. CDR3 coding DNA: TGTGCCAGCAGCGCGACGGTGAGCTCCTATAATTCACCCCTCCACTTT. This codes for CASSATVSSYNSPLHF.

Worth noting for this clonotype: Being one base from a much bigger clone, this may be a read error. The J gene is TRBJ2-1, the V gene TRBV11-2; TRBD1 is a possible D gene (6 bases). The germline V gene encodes CDR1 SGHAT and CDR2 FQNNGV. CDR3 size: 14 residues. The CDR3 protein is CAGSPIQGHNEQFF. The DNA of the CDR3 is TGTGCCGGCAGCCCAATACAGGGCCACAATGAGCAGTTCTTC.